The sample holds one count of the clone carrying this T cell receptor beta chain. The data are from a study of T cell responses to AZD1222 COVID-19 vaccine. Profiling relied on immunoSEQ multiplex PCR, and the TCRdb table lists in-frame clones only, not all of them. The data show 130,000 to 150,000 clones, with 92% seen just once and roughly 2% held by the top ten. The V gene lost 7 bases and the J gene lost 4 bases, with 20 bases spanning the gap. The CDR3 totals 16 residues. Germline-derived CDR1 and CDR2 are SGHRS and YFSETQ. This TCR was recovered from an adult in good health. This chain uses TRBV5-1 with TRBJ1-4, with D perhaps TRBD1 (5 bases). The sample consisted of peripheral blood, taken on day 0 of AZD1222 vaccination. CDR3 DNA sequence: TGCGCCAGCCAGGAGTCAGGCCCTGGGGGTAATGAAAAACTGTTTTTT. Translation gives CASQESGPGGNEKLFF.